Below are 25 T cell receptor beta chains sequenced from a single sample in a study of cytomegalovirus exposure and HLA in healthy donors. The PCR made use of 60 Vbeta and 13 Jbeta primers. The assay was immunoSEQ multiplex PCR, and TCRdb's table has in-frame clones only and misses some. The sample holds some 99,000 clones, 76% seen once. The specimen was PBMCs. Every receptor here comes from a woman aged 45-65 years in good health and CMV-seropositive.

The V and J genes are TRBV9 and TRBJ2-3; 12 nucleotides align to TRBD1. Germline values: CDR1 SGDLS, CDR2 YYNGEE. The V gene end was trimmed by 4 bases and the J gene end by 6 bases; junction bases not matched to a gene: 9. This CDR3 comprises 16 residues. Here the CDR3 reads CASSLGTGGAGDTQYF. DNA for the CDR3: TGTGCCAGCAGCCTCGGGACAGGGGGCGCAGGGGATACGCAGTATTTT.

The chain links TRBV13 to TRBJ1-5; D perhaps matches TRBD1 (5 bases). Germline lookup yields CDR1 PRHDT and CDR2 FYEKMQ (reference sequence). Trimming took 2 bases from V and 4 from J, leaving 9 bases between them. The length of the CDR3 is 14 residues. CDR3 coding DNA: TGTGCCAGCAGCTTACAGGGTGGGAATCAGCCCCAGCATTTT. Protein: CASSLQGGNQPQHF.

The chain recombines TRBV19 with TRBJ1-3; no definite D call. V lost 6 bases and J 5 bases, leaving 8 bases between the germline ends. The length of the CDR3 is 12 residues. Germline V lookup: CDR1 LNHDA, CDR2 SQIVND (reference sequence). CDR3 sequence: CASSLRRNTIYF. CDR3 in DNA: TGTGCCAGTAGCCTCAGGAGAAACACCATATATTTT.

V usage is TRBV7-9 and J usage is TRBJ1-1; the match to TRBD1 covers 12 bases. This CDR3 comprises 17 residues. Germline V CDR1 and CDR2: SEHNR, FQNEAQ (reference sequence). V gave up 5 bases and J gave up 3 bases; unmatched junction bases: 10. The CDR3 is CASSRGTGGAIDTEAFF. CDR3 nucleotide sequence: TGTGCCAGCAGCCGGGGGACAGGGGGCGCGATCGACACTGAAGCTTTCTTT.

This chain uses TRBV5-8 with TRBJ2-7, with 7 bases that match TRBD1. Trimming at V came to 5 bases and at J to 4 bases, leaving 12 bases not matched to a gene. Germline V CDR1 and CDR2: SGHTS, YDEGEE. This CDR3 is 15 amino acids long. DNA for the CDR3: TGTGCCAGCAGGAATGTTCCGGGACAGCCGTACGAGCAGTACTTC. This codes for CASRNVPGQPYEQYF.

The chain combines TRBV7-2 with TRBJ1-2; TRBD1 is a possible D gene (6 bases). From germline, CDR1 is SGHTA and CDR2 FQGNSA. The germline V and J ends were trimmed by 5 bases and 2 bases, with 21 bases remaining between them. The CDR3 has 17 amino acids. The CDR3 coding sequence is TGTGCCAGCAGCATTAGAGGGGGGGGAGGGGGGAACTATGGCTACACCTTC. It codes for CASSIRGGGGGNYGYTF.

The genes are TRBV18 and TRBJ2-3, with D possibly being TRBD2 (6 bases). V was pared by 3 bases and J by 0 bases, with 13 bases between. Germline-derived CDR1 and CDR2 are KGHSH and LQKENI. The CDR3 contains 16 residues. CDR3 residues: CASSPGGRGSTDTQYF. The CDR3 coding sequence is TGTGCCAGCTCACCGGGGGGTCGAGGGAGCACAGATACGCAGTATTTT. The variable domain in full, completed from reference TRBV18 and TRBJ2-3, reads NAGVMQNPRHLVRRRGQEARLRCSPMKGHSHVYWYRQLPEEGLKFMVYLQKENIIDESGMPKERFSAEFPKEGPSILRIQQVVRGDSAAYFCASSPGGRGSTDTQYFGPGTRLTVL.

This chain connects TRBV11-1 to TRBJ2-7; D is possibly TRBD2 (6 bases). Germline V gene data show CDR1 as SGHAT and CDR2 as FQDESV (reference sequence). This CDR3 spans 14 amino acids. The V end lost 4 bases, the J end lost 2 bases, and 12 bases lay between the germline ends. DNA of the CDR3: TGTGCCAGCAGCTCGGGGAGGTCCCCCTACGAGCAGTACTTC. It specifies CASSSGRSPYEQYF.

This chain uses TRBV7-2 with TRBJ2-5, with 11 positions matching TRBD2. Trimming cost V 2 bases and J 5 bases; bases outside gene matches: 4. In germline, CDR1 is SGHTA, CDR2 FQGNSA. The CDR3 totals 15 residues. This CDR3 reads CASSLLTSGTETQYF. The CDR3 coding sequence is TGTGCCAGCAGCTTACTGACTAGCGGGACTGAGACCCAGTACTTC.

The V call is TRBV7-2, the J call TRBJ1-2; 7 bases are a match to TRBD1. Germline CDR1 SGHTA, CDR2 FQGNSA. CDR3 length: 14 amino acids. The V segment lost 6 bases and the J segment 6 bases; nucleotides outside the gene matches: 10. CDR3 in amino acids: CASRDARGHDGYTF. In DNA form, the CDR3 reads TGTGCCAGCAGGGACGCGAGGGGGCATGATGGCTACACCTTC.

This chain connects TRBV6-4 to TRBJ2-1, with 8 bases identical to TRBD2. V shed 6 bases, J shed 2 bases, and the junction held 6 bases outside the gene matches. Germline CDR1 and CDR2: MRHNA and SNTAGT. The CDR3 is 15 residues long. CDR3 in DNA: TGTGCCAGCAGCCAAGCGGGAGAACCCTACAATGAGCAGTTCTTC. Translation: CASSQAGEPYNEQFF.

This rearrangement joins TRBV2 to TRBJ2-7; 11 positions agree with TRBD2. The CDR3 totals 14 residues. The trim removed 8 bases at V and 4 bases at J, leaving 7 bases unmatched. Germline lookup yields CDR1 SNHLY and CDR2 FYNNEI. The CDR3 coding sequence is TGTGCCAGCGATAGCGGGAGGGCCTTGTACGAGCAGTACTTC. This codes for CASDSGRALYEQYF.

In DNA, the CDR3 is TGTGCTAGTGCCAGGACTAGCGGGGTCCGCGAGCAGTTCTTC. Translation: CASARTSGVREQFF. This rearrangement joins TRBV12-5 to TRBJ2-1, with 12 bases fitting TRBD2. Germline V CDR1 and CDR2: LGHNT, FRNRAP. This CDR3 has 14 residues. V lost 7 bases and J lost 10; bases outside the gene matches: 8.

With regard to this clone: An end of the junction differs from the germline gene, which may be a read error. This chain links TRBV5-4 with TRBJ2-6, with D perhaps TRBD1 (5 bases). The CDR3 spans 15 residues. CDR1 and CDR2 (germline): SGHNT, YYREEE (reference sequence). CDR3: CASSFDSSGANGLTF. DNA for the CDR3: TGTGCCAGCAGCTTTGACAGCTCTGGGGCCAACGGCCTGACTTTC.

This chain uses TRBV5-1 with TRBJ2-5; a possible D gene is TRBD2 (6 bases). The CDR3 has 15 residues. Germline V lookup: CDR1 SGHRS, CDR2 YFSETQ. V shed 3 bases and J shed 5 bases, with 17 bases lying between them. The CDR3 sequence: CASSWTTEGQETQYF. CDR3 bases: TGCGCCAGCAGCTGGACTACCGAAGGGCAGGAGACCCAGTACTTC. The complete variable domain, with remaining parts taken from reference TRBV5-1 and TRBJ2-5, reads KAGVTQTPRYLIKTRGQQVTLSCSPISGHRSVSWYQQTPGQGLQFLFEYFSETQRNKGNFPGRFSGRQFSNSRSEMNVSTLELGDSALYLCASSWTTEGQETQYFGPGTRLLVL.

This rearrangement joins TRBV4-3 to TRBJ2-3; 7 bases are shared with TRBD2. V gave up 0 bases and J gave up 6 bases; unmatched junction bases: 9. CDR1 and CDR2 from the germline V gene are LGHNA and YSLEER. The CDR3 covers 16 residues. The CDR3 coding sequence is TGCGCCAGCAGCCAAGAGCCGGGGGGTAGGGGCGATACGCAGTATTTT. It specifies CASSQEPGGRGDTQYF.

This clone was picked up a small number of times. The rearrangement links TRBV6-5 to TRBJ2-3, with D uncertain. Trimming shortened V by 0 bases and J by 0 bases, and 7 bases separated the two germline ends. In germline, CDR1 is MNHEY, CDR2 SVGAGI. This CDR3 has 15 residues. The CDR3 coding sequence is TGTGCCAGCAGTTACTCGTCGACTAGCACAGATACGCAGTATTTT. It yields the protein CASSYSSTSTDTQYF.

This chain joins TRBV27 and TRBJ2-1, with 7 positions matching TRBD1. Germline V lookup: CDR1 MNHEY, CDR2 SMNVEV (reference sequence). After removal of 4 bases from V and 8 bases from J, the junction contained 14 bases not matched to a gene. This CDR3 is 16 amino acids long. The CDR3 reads CASSSPGGVREYEQFF. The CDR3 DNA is TGTGCCAGCAGTTCCCCAGGGGGAGTTAGAGAGTATGAGCAGTTCTTC.

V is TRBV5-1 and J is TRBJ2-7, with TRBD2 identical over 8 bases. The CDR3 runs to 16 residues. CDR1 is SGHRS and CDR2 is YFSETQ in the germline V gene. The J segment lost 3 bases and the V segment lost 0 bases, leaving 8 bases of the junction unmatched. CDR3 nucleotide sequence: TGCGCCAGCAGCTTGGCCGTTGCGGGGGGCCTCTACGAGCAGTACTTC. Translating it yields CASSLAVAGGLYEQYF.

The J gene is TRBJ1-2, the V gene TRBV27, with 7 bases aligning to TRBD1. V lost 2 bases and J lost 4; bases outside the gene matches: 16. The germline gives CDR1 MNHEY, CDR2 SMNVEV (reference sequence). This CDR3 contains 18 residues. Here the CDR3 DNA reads TGTGCCAGCAGTTTAAAGAACAGGGGCTTCCAGTCCATCTATGGCTACACCTTC. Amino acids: CASSLKNRGFQSIYGYTF.

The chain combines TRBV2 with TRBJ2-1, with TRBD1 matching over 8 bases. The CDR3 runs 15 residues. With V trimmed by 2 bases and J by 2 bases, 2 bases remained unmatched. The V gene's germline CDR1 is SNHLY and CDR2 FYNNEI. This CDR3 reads CASSEQGAPYNEQFF. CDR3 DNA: TGTGCCAGCAGTGAACAGGGGGCGCCCTACAATGAGCAGTTCTTC.

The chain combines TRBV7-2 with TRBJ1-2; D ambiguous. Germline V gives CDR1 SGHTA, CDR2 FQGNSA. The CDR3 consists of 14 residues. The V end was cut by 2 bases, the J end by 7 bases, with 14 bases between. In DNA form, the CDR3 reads TGTGCCAGCAGCTTAAATCCGGGTAGCGGTGGCTACACCTTC. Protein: CASSLNPGSGGYTF.

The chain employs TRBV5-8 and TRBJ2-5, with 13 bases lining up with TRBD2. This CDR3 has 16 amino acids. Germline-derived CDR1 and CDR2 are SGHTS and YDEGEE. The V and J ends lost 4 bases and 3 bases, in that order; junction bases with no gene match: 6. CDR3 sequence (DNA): TGTGCCAGCAGCGAACTGGGACTAGCGGGAAAAGAGACCCAGTACTTC. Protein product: CASSELGLAGKETQYF.

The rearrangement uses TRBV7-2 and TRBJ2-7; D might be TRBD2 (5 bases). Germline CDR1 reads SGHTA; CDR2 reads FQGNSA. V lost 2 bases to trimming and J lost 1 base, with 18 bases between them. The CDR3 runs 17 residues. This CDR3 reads CASSLRRTPPGSYEQYF. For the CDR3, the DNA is TGTGCCAGCAGCTTAAGGCGGACTCCCCCGGGGTCCTACGAGCAGTACTTC.

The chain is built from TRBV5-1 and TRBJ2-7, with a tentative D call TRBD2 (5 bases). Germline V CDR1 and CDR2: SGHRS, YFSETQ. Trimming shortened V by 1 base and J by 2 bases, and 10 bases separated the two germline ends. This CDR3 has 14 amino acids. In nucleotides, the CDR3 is TGCGCCAGCAGCTTGCAAGAGGGCGCCTACGAGCAGTACTTC. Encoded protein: CASSLQEGAYEQYF.